This TCR beta chain derives from a study of control samples from healthy donors and cancer patients. Germline loops: CDR1 ENHRY, CDR2 SYGVKD. V trimming: 2 bases; J trimming: 6 bases; junction bases outside the gene matches: 6. The CDR3 sequence is 15 residues long. Assay used: immunoSEQ multiplex PCR; TCRdb lists only in-frame clones, some missing. The sample contains roughly 170,000 clones, 85% to 95% of which appear only once. Sequenced material: blood. The V gene is TRBV10-3, the J gene TRBJ1-2; 10 nucleotides agree with TRBD1. This TCR was sampled from a woman aged 55 to 70 in good health. CDR3 nucleotides: TGTGCCATCAGTGAGGGGACAGGGGAGTATCATGGCTACACCTTC. This translates into CAISEGTGEYHGYTF.